These T cell receptor beta chains were read from a single sample in a study of blood T cells in healthy people across ages. TCRdb re-derived calls from the 5' RACE reads in MiXCR, one entry per CDR3 protein. This table has 600,000 to 1,000,000 distinct CDR3 sequences, 25% appearing once. These same records also appear under a second study, on T cells of mothers and their children.

The sequenced material came from blood. All receptors come from a boy aged 10-17 years in good health. Both conserved end residues are part of each CDR3. Fields, in order: D gene, V gene, J gene, clone size, CDR3 protein, CDR3 DNA. D genes are given only for firm matches. The listing skips clone size in some rows; elsewhere it reads once, few, many or a size class.

>.|TRBV5-5|TRBJ1-5|few
CASSLEDMAQPQHF
TGTGCCAGCAGCTTGGAGGATATGGCCCAGCCCCAGCATTTT
>.|TRBV20-1|TRBJ2-5|few
CSATRTVQETQYF
TGCAGTGCTACACGGACAGTTCAAGAGACCCAGTACTTC
>TRBD1|TRBV7-9|TRBJ1-2|once
CASSGQGPFPYGYTF
TGTGCCAGCAGCGGACAGGGACCCTTCCCCTATGGCTACACCTTC
>.|TRBV6-6|TRBJ2-7|.
CASGEGGAFYEQYF
TGTGCCAGCGGGGAGGGGGGCGCTTTCTACGAGCAGTACTTC
>.|TRBV4-1|TRBJ2-1|.
CASSQVGRIEQFF
TGCGCCAGCAGCCAAGTAGGACGGATTGAGCAGTTCTTC
>.|TRBV19|TRBJ1-5|few
CASSRRDNQPQHF
TGTGCCAGTTCCCGACGGGACAATCAGCCCCAGCATTTT
>.|TRBV7-2|TRBJ2-1|few
CASSPDNPEQFF
TGTGCCAGCAGCCCTGACAACCCCGAGCAGTTCTTC
>TRBD1|TRBV11-1|TRBJ2-5|few
CASSPTGTVGETQYF
TGTGCCAGCAGCCCCACCGGGACAGTGGGAGAGACCCAGTACTTC
>.|TRBV29-1|TRBJ2-3|.
CSGTQGDTQYF
TGCAGCGGAACACAGGGAGATACGCAGTATTTT
>.|TRBV6-6|TRBJ2-7|.
CASSYSGAGSYEQYF
TGTGCCAGCAGTTACTCAGGAGCAGGCTCCTACGAGCAGTACTTC
>TRBD2|TRBV3-1|TRBJ2-1|.
CASSQPKSLADYNEQFF
TGTGCCAGCAGCCAACCTAAGTCACTAGCGGACTACAATGAGCAGTTCTTC
>TRBD1|TRBV12-3/TRBV12-4|TRBJ2-3|few
CASSLARAGGRGDTQYF
TGTGCCAGCAGTTTAGCGCGGGCAGGGGGCAGAGGAGATACGCAGTATTTT
>.|TRBV2|TRBJ2-7|.
CASSEARLPAYEQYF
TGTGCCAGCAGTGAAGCGAGGCTTCCAGCCTACGAGCAGTACTTC
>TRBD1|TRBV2|TRBJ2-5|.
CASRTGQGQETQYF
TGTGCCAGCAGGACCGGACAGGGACAAGAGACCCAGTACTTC
>.|TRBV27|TRBJ1-1|.
CVSSWRGAGQGAFF
TGTGTCAGCAGTTGGCGGGGCGCGGGCCAAGGGGCTTTCTTT
>.|TRBV5-5|TRBJ2-5|.
CASSQGRGIQETQYF
TGTGCCAGCAGCCAGGGGAGAGGAATCCAAGAGACCCAGTACTTC
>.|TRBV30|TRBJ1-4|once
CAWGPGTTSGEKLFF
TGTGCCTGGGGCCCCGGGACCACATCGGGTGAAAAACTGTTTTTT
>.|TRBV7-3|TRBJ1-3|.
CASSLTGYGNTIYF
TGTGCCAGCAGCTTAACAGGATATGGAAACACCATATATTTT
>TRBD1|TRBV12-3/TRBV12-4|TRBJ2-7|.
CASSFGDRWTYEQYF
TGTGCCAGCAGTTTTGGGGACAGGTGGACCTACGAGCAGTACTTC
>.|TRBV28|TRBJ2-3|.
CASSYRDGNTDTQYF
TGTGCCAGCAGTTACCGGGACGGAAACACAGATACGCAGTATTTT
>.|TRBV27|TRBJ2-3|.
CASSLQFPDTQYF
TGTGCCAGCAGTTTACAGTTCCCAGATACGCAGTATTTT
>TRBD1|TRBV7-2|TRBJ2-7|few
CASSPRQGKGTYEQYF
TGTGCCAGCAGCCCAAGACAGGGGAAGGGAACCTACGAGCAGTACTTC
>.|TRBV7-9|TRBJ2-7|.
CASSLMGQLSSYEQYF
TGTGCCAGCAGCTTAATGGGGCAGCTGAGCTCCTACGAGCAGTACTTC
>TRBD2|TRBV6-5|TRBJ2-7|.
CVSSYSNSPSGDEQYF
TGTGTCAGCAGTTACTCGAACTCTCCTAGCGGGGACGAGCAGTACTTC
>.|TRBV11-2|TRBJ2-1|.
CASSFVVNERFF
TGTGCCAGCAGCTTTGTTGTCAATGAGCGGTTCTTC
>.|TRBV29-1|TRBJ2-2|.
CSVARSTGELFF
TGCAGCGTTGCACGTTCCACCGGGGAGCTGTTTTTT
>.|TRBV19|TRBJ2-1|few
CASSGGSSRANEQFF
TGTGCCAGTAGTGGAGGCAGTTCCAGGGCCAATGAGCAGTTCTTC
>TRBD2|TRBV28|TRBJ2-1|few
CASSEREQETDNEQFF
TGTGCCAGCAGTGAGCGGGAGCAAGAAACGGACAATGAGCAGTTCTTC
>TRBD2|TRBV5-1|TRBJ2-5|.
CASSWTSGRAQETQYF
TGCGCCAGCAGCTGGACTAGCGGGAGGGCCCAAGAGACCCAGTACTTC
>.|TRBV7-9|TRBJ1-5|.
CASSLDRRPQHF
TGTGCCAGCAGCTTAGACAGGCGACCCCAGCATTTT
>TRBD1|TRBV7-3|TRBJ2-7|.
CASSLLDRGSYEQYF
TGTGCCAGCAGCCTGCTGGACAGGGGGTCTTACGAGCAGTACTTC
>TRBD1|TRBV7-9|TRBJ1-2|.
CASSFNPGTGPPKYGYTF
TGTGCCAGCAGCTTTAACCCCGGGACAGGTCCCCCTAAGTATGGCTACACCTTC
>.|TRBV7-3|TRBJ2-1|.
CASSLEAYSSYNEQFF
TGTGCCAGCAGCTTAGAGGCATACAGCTCCTACAATGAGCAGTTCTTC
>.|TRBV20-1|TRBJ1-1|few
CSARGGTETVAFF
TGCAGTGCTAGAGGCGGGACGGAGACTGTAGCTTTCTTT
>.|TRBV10-3|TRBJ2-5|.
CAISDHGAQETQYF
TGTGCCATCAGTGATCACGGAGCCCAAGAGACCCAGTACTTC
>TRBD2|TRBV11-1|TRBJ2-5|.
CASTSGRQETQYF
TGTGCCAGCACTAGCGGGCGACAAGAGACCCAGTACTTC
>TRBD2|TRBV7-9|TRBJ2-3|few
CASSRGLAGVSDTQYF
TGTGCCAGCAGCCGGGGACTAGCGGGGGTATCAGATACGCAGTATTTT
>.|TRBV12-3/TRBV12-4|TRBJ1-5|few
CASSLFQENQPQHF
TGTGCCAGCAGTTTGTTTCAGGAGAATCAGCCCCAGCATTTT
>TRBD1|TRBV6-6|TRBJ2-7|few
CASSRPGQGSWEQYF
TGTGCCAGCAGTCGCCCGGGACAGGGATCGTGGGAGCAGTACTTC
>TRBD2|TRBV9|TRBJ2-2|few
CASSVEAGEYTGELFF
TGTGCCAGCAGCGTAGAAGCGGGGGAGTACACCGGGGAGCTGTTTTTT
>TRBD1|TRBV10-3|TRBJ2-1|few
CAISDGTGFNEQFF
TGTGCCATCAGTGATGGGACAGGGTTCAATGAGCAGTTCTTC
>TRBD1|TRBV9|TRBJ2-1|.
CASTPGQGRNEQFF
TGTGCCAGCACCCCAGGACAGGGGAGGAATGAGCAGTTCTTC
>TRBD1|TRBV7-3|TRBJ1-2|.
CASSLTSDRGNGYTF
TGTGCCAGCAGCTTAACCTCGGACAGGGGGAATGGCTACACCTTC
>TRBD2|TRBV4-1|TRBJ2-5|few
CASLPGLAGETQYF
TGCGCCAGCCTACCGGGACTAGCGGGAGAGACCCAGTACTTC
>.|TRBV21-1|TRBJ1-2|.
CASTSDRGGYGYTF
TGTGCCAGCACCTCGGACAGGGGAGGCTATGGCTACACCTTC
>TRBD1|TRBV10-3|TRBJ2-1|.
CAISPGQGYNEQFF
TGTGCCATCAGCCCGGGACAGGGGTACAATGAGCAGTTCTTC
>.|TRBV6-5|TRBJ1-5|.
CASSPRTENQPQHF
TGTGCCAGCAGTCCCCGGACAGAAAATCAGCCCCAGCATTTT
>.|TRBV4-3|TRBJ1-2|once
CASSQEGWDFNYGYTF
TGCGCCAGCAGCCAAGAGGGTTGGGATTTTAACTATGGCTACACCTTC